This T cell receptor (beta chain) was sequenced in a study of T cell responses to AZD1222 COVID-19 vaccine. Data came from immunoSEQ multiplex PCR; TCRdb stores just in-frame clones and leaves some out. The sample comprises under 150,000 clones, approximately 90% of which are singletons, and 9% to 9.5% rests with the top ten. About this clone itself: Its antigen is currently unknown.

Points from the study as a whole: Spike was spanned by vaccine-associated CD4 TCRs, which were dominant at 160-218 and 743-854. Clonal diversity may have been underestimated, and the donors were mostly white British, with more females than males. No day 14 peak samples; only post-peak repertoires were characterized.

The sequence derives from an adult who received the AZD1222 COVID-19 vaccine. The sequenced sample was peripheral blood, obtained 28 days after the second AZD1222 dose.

CDR3 region: CASWGLDEAFF. The CDR3 DNA follows: TGTGCCAGCTGGGGGCTAGATGAAGCTTTCTTT. This chain uses TRBV6-5 with TRBJ1-1; D possibly corresponds to TRBD1 (6 bases). The germline V gene encodes CDR1 MNHEY and CDR2 SVGAGI. Trimming cost V 8 bases and J 7 bases, with 11 bases left between them. The CDR3 has 11 residues.